The next 22 T cell receptor beta chains were all read from a single sample in a study of blood T cell repertoires in COVID-19 (dated by TCRdb to about 2020). Libraries were built with the immunoSEQ multiplex PCR assay. Not all clones reach the TCRdb copy of this immuneACCESS table, which keeps in-frame sequences only. Checked studies attribute under half of the gap to unresolved V genes and leave the rest unexplained. Counted in this sample were 250,000 to 350,000 clones; over 75% of them appeared once. The ten largest account for approximately 5.3% of the sample. The material sequenced was PBMCs or T cells enriched from blood (not recorded which). These receptors all come from a woman in her twenties or thirties who had recovered from COVID-19.

The CDR3 spells CASTEGLARQYF. CDR3 sequence (DNA): TGTGCCAGCACCGAGGGACTAGCCAGGCAGTACTTC. The chain combines TRBV28 with TRBJ2-4; 9 bases match TRBD2. The CDR3 has 12 residues. Per germline, CDR1 MDHEN and CDR2 SYDVKM. Trimming at V came to 7 bases and at J to 13 bases, leaving 8 bases not matched to a gene.

The chain uses TRBV2 and TRBJ1-1; D may be TRBD1 (6 bases). Per the germline V gene, CDR1 is SNHLY and CDR2 is FYNNEI. V shed 7 bases and J shed 4 bases, with 13 bases lying between them. The CDR3 contains 13 residues. DNA for the CDR3: TGTGCCAGCAACCTACAGGGCGGCACTGAAGCTTTCTTT. Its protein is CASNLQGGTEAFF.

J is TRBJ2-1 and V is TRBV11-1; 7 nucleotides align to TRBD1. This CDR3 has 14 amino acids. The germline V gene encodes CDR1 SGHAT and CDR2 FQDESV (reference sequence). With 4 bases clipped from V and 7 bases from J, the junction kept 7 bases outside the gene matches. Written as DNA, the CDR3 is TGTGCCAGCAGCTCCCGGACAGGAAATAATGAGCAGTTCTTC. Translating gives CASSSRTGNNEQFF. Full variable domain (remainder filled in from reference TRBV11-1 and TRBJ2-1): EAEVAQSPRYKITEKSQAVAFWCDPISGHATLYWYRQILGQGPELLVQFQDESVVDDSQLPKDRFSAERLKGVDSTLKIQPAELGDSAMYLCASSSRTGNNEQFFGPGTRLTVL.

The chain carries TRBV20-1 and TRBJ1-1; D might be TRBD1 (5 bases). The CDR3 consists of 11 residues. The germline CDR1 and CDR2 sequences are DFQATT and SNEGSKA (reference sequence). The V and J ends lost 6 bases and 4 bases respectively, with 9 bases between them. This CDR3 reads CSATRGTEAFF. The CDR3 nucleotides are TGCAGTGCCACAAGGGGCACTGAAGCTTTCTTT.

The chain recombines TRBV24-1 with TRBJ2-1, with D perhaps matching TRBD2 (6 bases). V lost 3 bases and J 5 bases, leaving 10 bases between the germline ends. Germline CDR1 KGHDR, CDR2 SFDVKD. The CDR3 is 14 amino acids. The CDR3 loop is CATSDPGGHNEQFF. CDR3 sequence (DNA): TGTGCCACCAGTGATCCTGGAGGGCACAATGAGCAGTTCTTC.

The chain couples TRBV10-2 to TRBJ1-5; D is uncertain. This CDR3 has 13 residues. Germline V lookup: CDR1 WSHSY, CDR2 SAAADI. V lost 1 base to trimming and J lost 4 bases, with 5 bases between them. CDR3 sequence reads: CASSELRNQPQHF. In DNA form, the CDR3 reads TGCGCCAGCAGTGAGTTGAGAAATCAGCCCCAGCATTTT.

The V call is TRBV6-2 or TRBV6-3, the J call TRBJ2-7, with TRBD2 matching over 14 bases. CDR1 and CDR2 from the germline V gene are MNHEY and SVGEGT. V was clipped by 0 bases and J by 7 bases; unmatched bases: 20. The CDR3 loop spans 21 amino acids. Here the CDR3 reads CASSYSIRVGLAGDSYEEQYF. In DNA form, the CDR3 reads TGTGCCAGCAGTTACTCGATTCGGGTGGGACTAGCGGGGGACTCTTACGAGGAGCAGTACTTC.

Remarks on this clone: One junction end disagrees with the germline gene, perhaps due to a read error. This sequence joins TRBV5-8 and TRBJ2-7, with TRBD1 identical over 8 bases. This CDR3 is 16 amino acids long. The germline CDR1 and CDR2 sequences are SGHTS and YDEGEE. The CDR3 DNA reads TGTGCCAGCAGCTCCCCCCCGAGGACAGGGATTCTGTACGTTGACTTC. Encoded protein: CASSSPPRTGILYVDF.

CDR3 region: CASSSAVDYEQYF. CDR3 DNA: TGCGCCAGCAGCTCTGCGGTGGACTACGAGCAGTACTTC. The genes are TRBV4-1 and TRBJ2-7; no clear D gene. The CDR3 length is 13 residues. With 5 bases removed from V and 3 bases from J, the gap between germline ends came to 11 bases. Per germline, CDR1 MGHRA and CDR2 YSYEKL.

The genes are TRBV7-9 and TRBJ2-5, with TRBD2 identical over 13 bases. The CDR3 runs 16 residues. From germline, CDR1 is SEHNR and CDR2 FQNEAQ (reference sequence). With V trimmed by 5 bases and J by 4 bases, 7 bases remained unmatched. CDR3 coding DNA: TGTGCCAGCAGCCCCAGGGGACTAGCGGGGCTAGAGACCCAGTACTTC. Protein product: CASSPRGLAGLETQYF.

This chain uses TRBV30 with TRBJ1-6; D is undetermined. V lost 7 bases and J lost 7, with 14 bases in between. Germline lookup yields CDR1 GTSNPN and CDR2 SVGIG (reference sequence). There are 13 residues in the CDR3. CDR3 region: CASREGGNSPLHF. The CDR3 DNA sequence: TGTGCCTCAAGGGAGGGTGGAAATTCACCCCTCCACTTT. Combining the CDR3 with reference TRBV30 and TRBJ1-6 gives the whole variable domain SQTIHQWPATLVQPVGSPLSLECTVEGTSNPNLYWYRQAAGRGLQLLFYSVGIGQISSEVPQNLSASRPQDRQFILSSKKLLLSDSGFYLCASREGGNSPLHFGNGTRLTVT.

This rearrangement joins TRBV12-5 to TRBJ1-3; a weak D match, TRBD1 (5 bases). The CDR3 covers 15 residues. CDR1 is LGHNT and CDR2 is FRNRAP in the germline V gene. Between the trimmed V and J ends, which lost 1 base and 0 bases, there was a span of 7 bases. DNA for the CDR3: TGTGCTAGTGGTTTGGGACAGATCTCTGGAAACACCATATATTTT. It yields the protein CASGLGQISGNTIYF.

This clone has just one count. This chain uses TRBV28 with TRBJ1-3; D gene unclear. V was cut by 6 bases and J by 7 bases, with 25 bases left in between. Germline values: CDR1 MDHEN, CDR2 SYDVKM. The CDR3 extends over 17 amino acids. The CDR3 coding sequence is TGTGCCAGCAGCTCCGGGAGCGAATTAACGGTGAAGAACACCATATATTTT. The encoded protein is CASSSGSELTVKNTIYF.

This clone was detected a few times. The gene calls are TRBV10-1 and TRBJ2-5; D is unresolved. Germline V CDR1 and CDR2: WNHNN, SYGVQD (reference sequence). V was trimmed by 2 bases and J by 7 bases, leaving 8 bases between them. This CDR3 contains 12 residues. As DNA, the CDR3 is TGCGCCAGCAGTGAGGCTCCAGGGACCCAGTACTTC. Protein sequence: CASSEAPGTQYF.

In this sample, this clone turned up a few times. The chain combines TRBV19 with TRBJ1-5, with D unresolved. Germline-derived CDR1 and CDR2 are LNHDA and SQIVND (reference sequence). This CDR3 contains 13 residues. The V gene lost 3 bases and the J gene lost 6 bases, with 9 bases spanning the gap. This CDR3 reads CASSIIFSQPQHF. Written as DNA, the CDR3 is TGTGCCAGTAGTATTATATTTAGTCAGCCCCAGCATTTT.

The chain recombines TRBV30 with TRBJ1-2, with D perhaps TRBD1 (5 bases). Germline V gives CDR1 GTSNPN, CDR2 SVGIG (reference sequence). This CDR3 comprises 13 residues. V lost 0 bases and J 3 bases, leaving 8 bases between the germline ends. CDR3 region: CAWSVQADYGYTF. CDR3 sequence (DNA): TGTGCCTGGAGTGTACAGGCAGACTATGGCTACACCTTC. The full variable domain, with the rest looked up from reference TRBV30 and TRBJ1-2, is SQTIHQWPATLVQPVGSPLSLECTVEGTSNPNLYWYRQAAGRGLQLLFYSVGIGQISSEVPQNLSASRPQDRQFILSSKKLLLSDSGFYLCAWSVQADYGYTFGSGTRLTVV.

The V call is TRBV5-1, the J call TRBJ2-5; 10 nucleotides agree with TRBD1. V lost 2 bases to trimming and J lost 6 bases; unmatched junction nucleotides: 7. The CDR3 sequence is 15 residues long. Germline-derived CDR1 and CDR2 are SGHRS and YFSETQ. CDR3 in amino acids: CASSFLDRGMKTQYF. DNA of the CDR3: TGCGCCAGCAGCTTTTTGGACAGGGGGATGAAGACCCAGTACTTC.

The rearrangement uses TRBV3-1 (or the pseudogene TRBV3-2) and TRBJ2-7; TRBD1 might be the D (5 bases). The CDR3 spans 13 residues. Trimming left V 2 bases short and J 10 bases short, with 15 bases between. Germline-derived CDR1 and CDR2 are LGHDT and YNNKEL (reference sequence). CDR3 amino acids: CASSQRGESLQYF. The CDR3 nucleotides read TGTGCCAGCAGCCAAAGGGGTGAAAGCCTCCAGTACTTC.

V is TRBV5-4 and J is TRBJ2-1; 9 bases map to TRBD2. J gave up 2 bases and V 4 bases, and 1 base lay outside the gene matches. The CDR3 runs 14 residues. Germline V gene lookup returns CDR1 SGHNT and CDR2 YYREEE (reference sequence). The CDR3 loop reads CASSERGAYNEQFF. CDR3 DNA: TGTGCCAGCAGCGAGCGGGGGGCCTACAATGAGCAGTTCTTC.

The V and J genes are TRBV27 and TRBJ1-6; D is unclear. The CDR3 runs 16 residues. V was cut by 3 bases and J by 7 bases, with 16 bases left in between. From germline, CDR1 is MNHEY and CDR2 SMNVEV (reference sequence). CDR3 coding DNA: TGTGCCAGCAGTTTTGGCCCTGGGCTTATCAATTCACCCCTCCACTTT. This translates into CASSFGPGLINSPLHF.

V and J are TRBV12-5 and TRBJ1-2; 9 bases agree with TRBD1. The CDR3 contains 14 residues. The V gene end was trimmed by 4 bases and the J gene end by 6 bases; junction bases not matched to a gene: 6. From germline, CDR1 is LGHNT and CDR2 FRNRAP. The CDR3 DNA reads as TGTGCTAGTGGTTCCGGGACAGGGTCAGATGGCTACACCTTC. Amino acids: CASGSGTGSDGYTF.

The rearrangement links TRBV19 to TRBJ2-5, with 7 bases fitting TRBD1. The length of the CDR3 is 15 residues. The trim removed 7 bases at V and 7 bases at J, leaving 15 bases unmatched. CDR1 and CDR2 from the germline V gene are LNHDA and SQIVND (reference sequence). CDR3 loop: CASTEGGRLVGTQYF. In DNA form, the CDR3 reads TGTGCCAGTACCGAAGGGGGCCGCCTAGTGGGGACCCAGTACTTC.